This TCR beta chain was recovered during a study of blood T cells in healthy people across ages. General observations from the study: Diversity of TCR beta per million T cells declined in a roughly linear way with age. There were more naive CD4+ cells and higher diversity in long-lived donors than in aged donors.

Russia was home to the donors, healthy Caucasian individuals aged about 6 to 90. The CDR3 totals 15 residues. Trimming took 0 bases from V and 6 from J; bases not matched to a gene: 5. Looked up from germline, CDR1 is SGHRS and CDR2 is YFSETQ. As to this clonotype: Its antigen is undetermined.

Then a second PCR, running roughly 6 to 12 cycles, was carried out with a sample-barcoded 5' primer and a J-beta primer mix. Every molecule of cDNA carried a tag from a template-switch adaptor with 12 random nucleotides. In TCRdb, the 5' RACE reads were re-called with MiXCR into one record per CDR3 protein. The sample contains roughly 800,000 distinct CDR3 sequences, more than 45% of which appear only once. Specimen: blood. J is TRBJ2-1 and V is TRBV5-1; 8 nucleotides match TRBD1. This TCR was recovered from a man aged 25 to 40 in good health. The CDR3 spells CASSLASQGANEQFF. The CDR3, as DNA: TGCGCCAGCAGCTTGGCCAGCCAGGGGGCCAATGAGCAGTTCTTC.